This TCR beta chain is drawn from a study of cytomegalovirus exposure and HLA in healthy donors. Note on this clone: The antigen remains undetermined.

Use of 60 Vbeta and 13 Jbeta primers characterized the PCR. Sequencing used immunoSEQ multiplex PCR; TCRdb keeps in-frame clones, though not all of them. This sample yields more than 130,000 clones, of which 73% are seen a single time; 13% to 15% belongs to the top ten. Study results and caveats: A later examination showed that TCR association rates differed by HLA locus, with DRB1 most and HLA-C fewest.

CDR3 length: 22 amino acids. Germline V gene lookup returns CDR1 MNHEY and CDR2 SMNVEV (reference sequence). Germline trimming cut 0 bases from V and 6 bases from J; bases unmatched to any gene: 18. The J gene is TRBJ2-2, the V gene TRBV27, with TRBD2 identical over 14 bases. The receptor was derived from a human donor in good health. Sequencing used PBMCs. CDR3 in amino acids: CASSLSVPGLAGVLSWAGELFF. CDR3 DNA: TGTGCCAGCAGTTTATCGGTCCCGGGACTAGCGGGAGTGTTAAGTTGGGCCGGGGAGCTGTTTTTT.